Presented here are 23 T cell receptor beta chains from one specimen sequenced in a study of control samples from healthy donors and cancer patients. The data were produced by immunoSEQ multiplex PCR, yet TCRdb's version contains in-frame clones alone and is incomplete. The table includes roughly 190,000 clones, about nine tenths detected once. What was sequenced was blood. These receptors were taken from a woman aged 30 to 39 in good health.

The chain links TRBV11-2 to TRBJ1-4; 7 bases are a match to TRBD1. CDR1 is SGHAT, CDR2 FQNNGV, per germline. With V trimmed by 4 bases and J by 7 bases, 9 bases remained unmatched. The CDR3 loop spans 15 amino acids. CDR3 sequence: CASSSSDRRGEKLFF. The CDR3 DNA reads as TGTGCCAGCAGCTCCTCGGACAGGCGGGGTGAAAAACTGTTTTTT.

This sequence joins TRBV5-1 and TRBJ1-2; 8 nucleotides line up with TRBD1. Looked up from germline, CDR1 is SGHRS and CDR2 is YFSETQ. The CDR3 loop spans 14 amino acids. V lost 5 bases, J lost 5 bases, and 8 bases stayed unmatched. Here the CDR3 reads CASSTTGTGYGYTF. The CDR3 nucleotides read TGCGCCAGCAGTACCACCGGGACAGGTTATGGCTACACCTTC.

This clone is termed medium-sized (0.01 to 0.1%). The rearrangement uses TRBV19 and TRBJ1-1; D unresolved. Per germline, CDR1 LNHDA and CDR2 SQIVND (reference sequence). This CDR3 contains 13 residues. V was pared by 7 bases and J by 4 bases, with 13 bases between. The CDR3 sequence is CASTRGSTTEAFF. The CDR3 coding sequence is TGTGCCAGTACGCGCGGGTCGACCACTGAAGCTTTCTTT. Using reference TRBV19 and TRBJ1-1 for the parts outside the CDR3, the full variable domain is DGGITQSPKYLFRKEGQNVTLSCEQNLNHDAMYWYRQDPGQGLRLIYYSQIVNDFQKGDIAEGYSVSREKKESFPLTVTSAQKNPTAFYLCASTRGSTTEAFFGQGTRLTVV.

J is TRBJ2-5 and V is TRBV7-2; D unclear. The CDR3 has 14 amino acids. CDR1 and CDR2 (germline): SGHTA, FQGNSA. With 0 bases removed from V and 2 bases from J, the gap between germline ends came to 7 bases. The CDR3 spells CASSLAGQQETQYF. CDR3 sequence (DNA): TGTGCCAGCAGCTTAGCGGGCCAACAAGAGACCCAGTACTTC.

V and J are TRBV5-4 and TRBJ1-2; D gene ambiguous. The CDR3 loop spans 14 amino acids. The germline V gene encodes CDR1 SGHNT and CDR2 YYREEE (reference sequence). V was trimmed by 0 bases and J by 5 bases, leaving 11 bases between them. This CDR3 reads CASSLAGRWYGYTF. CDR3 DNA: TGTGCCAGCAGCTTGGCAGGTCGGTGGTATGGCTACACCTTC.

The V gene is TRBV27, the J gene TRBJ1-1; D remains unclear. V was shortened by 2 bases and J by 5 bases, with 12 bases between the two germline ends. Germline V gives CDR1 MNHEY, CDR2 SMNVEV (reference sequence). This CDR3 contains 14 residues. CDR3 loop: CASSLMWGDTEAFF. Here the CDR3 DNA reads TGTGCCAGCAGTTTAATGTGGGGAGATACTGAAGCTTTCTTT.

This chain uses TRBV28 with TRBJ1-1; TRBD1 matches 8 bases. The length of the CDR3 is 13 residues. The trim removed 10 bases at V and 1 base at J, leaving 5 bases unmatched. CDR1 is MDHEN, CDR2 SYDVKM, per germline. CDR3 sequence (DNA): TGTGCCACCGACAGGGGTCAGAACACTGAAGCTTTCTTT. This translates into CATDRGQNTEAFF.

V usage is TRBV13 and J usage is TRBJ2-3; 8 nucleotides align to TRBD1. Germline V gene data show CDR1 as PRHDT and CDR2 as FYEKMQ (reference sequence). This CDR3 is 13 amino acids long. After removal of 6 bases from V and 1 base from J, the junction contained 0 bases not matched to a gene. This CDR3 is CASRDRGTDTQYF. In DNA, the CDR3 is TGTGCCAGCAGGGACAGGGGCACAGATACGCAGTATTTT.

The J gene is TRBJ1-2, the V gene TRBV19, with a possible D match to TRBD1 (6 bases). The CDR3 is made up of 16 amino acids. Trimming shortened V by 4 bases and J by 0 bases, and 15 bases separated the two germline ends. Germline V gene lookup returns CDR1 LNHDA and CDR2 SQIVND (reference sequence). Written as DNA, the CDR3 is TGTGCCAGTAGTAGCGGACAGACCCTCACTAACTATGGCTACACCTTC. Amino acid sequence: CASSSGQTLTNYGYTF.

This clone occurred a few times. The genes are TRBV6-5 and TRBJ1-4; 10 nucleotides align to TRBD1. The CDR3 spans 15 residues. The V segment lost 0 bases and the J segment 7 bases; nucleotides outside the gene matches: 2. Germline V gene sequence: CDR1 MNHEY, CDR2 SVGAGI. CDR3 coding DNA: TGTGCCAGCAGTTACTCCGGGACAGGGGTTGAAAAACTGTTTTTT. This translates into CASSYSGTGVEKLFF.

Remarks on this clone: This specimen includes other DNA sequences encoding the same CDR3. The chain couples TRBV4-3 to TRBJ2-5, with 8 bases that match TRBD2. Germline CDR1 LGHNA, CDR2 YSLEER. CDR3 length equals 14 residues. V gave up 1 base and J gave up 5 bases; unmatched junction bases: 3. Written as DNA, the CDR3 is TGCGCCAGCAGCCAAGGGGGCGGGAGGGAGACCCAGTACTTC. This sequence encodes CASSQGGGRETQYF.

In regard to this clone: The germline gene is not matched at one end of the junction; a read error may be the cause. J is TRBJ1-2 and V is TRBV6-5; D not resolved. This CDR3 region has 12 residues. Germline CDR1 is MNHEY and CDR2 is SVGAGI. CDR3 nucleotides: TGTGCCAGCAGTGACTCTGCGGCTGGCTACACCTTC. Its translation: CASSDSAAGYTF.

The chain carries TRBV18 and TRBJ2-6; TRBD2 matches 14 bases. With 2 bases clipped from V and 0 bases from J, the junction kept 0 bases outside the gene matches. Germline CDR1 is KGHSH and CDR2 is LQKENI. This CDR3 is 18 amino acids long. The CDR3 spells CASSPGTSGSSGANVLTF. CDR3 in DNA: TGTGCCAGCTCACCAGGGACTAGCGGGAGCTCTGGGGCCAACGTCCTGACTTTC.

This chain links TRBV27 with TRBJ1-6; D not certain. The V and J ends lost 2 bases and 6 bases respectively, with 2 bases between them. The CDR3 loop spans 12 amino acids. CDR1 is MNHEY and CDR2 is SMNVEV in the germline V gene (reference sequence). The CDR3 bases are TGTGCCAGCAGTTTACCTAATTCACCCCTCCACTTT. This sequence encodes CASSLPNSPLHF.

A few counts support this clone. The chain links TRBV28 to TRBJ1-2; the match to TRBD1 covers 9 bases. Trimming removed 5 bases from V and 4 bases from J; junction bases left unmatched: 2. Germline V gives CDR1 MDHEN, CDR2 SYDVKM. CDR3 size: 13 residues. The CDR3 sequence is CASSRQGVYGYTF. The CDR3 DNA sequence: TGTGCCAGCAGTCGACAGGGGGTCTATGGCTACACCTTC.

The chain carries TRBV4-1 and TRBJ1-2; 9 nucleotides agree with TRBD1. The length of the CDR3 is 14 residues. Trimming at V came to 1 base and at J to 8 bases, leaving 5 bases not matched to a gene. Germline loops: CDR1 MGHRA, CDR2 YSYEKL. The DNA of the CDR3 is TGCGCCAGCAGCCAAGGGGACAGGGAGAGGGGCTACACCTTC. Its protein is CASSQGDRERGYTF.

The rearrangement joins TRBV6-4 to TRBJ2-2, with 10 bases identical to TRBD2. Per the germline V gene, CDR1 is MRHNA and CDR2 is SNTAGT. Trimming at V came to 0 bases and at J to 4 bases, leaving 5 bases not matched to a gene. The CDR3 sequence is 17 residues long. In nucleotides, the CDR3 is TGTGCCAGCAGTGACTCAGCTAGCGGGGGTCTCACCGGGGAGCTGTTTTTT. It translates to CASSDSASGGLTGELFF.

The rearrangement uses TRBV11-3 and TRBJ1-1, with D possibly matching TRBD1 (6 bases). This CDR3 is built from 14 residues. Germline CDR1 SGHNT, CDR2 YENEEA. Trimming removed 1 base from V and 4 bases from J, with 10 bases in between. The CDR3 protein is CASSLVAGVTEAFF. The DNA of the CDR3 is TGTGCCAGCAGCTTAGTCGCAGGGGTCACTGAAGCTTTCTTT.

The chain links TRBV9 to TRBJ1-1; 7 positions agree with TRBD1. The CDR3 spans 13 residues. The V gene's germline CDR1 is SGDLS and CDR2 YYNGEE. Trimming took 4 bases from V and 1 from J; bases not matched to a gene: 1. The CDR3: CASSSGGNTEAFF. The CDR3 region has the DNA TGTGCCAGCAGCTCAGGGGGGAACACTGAAGCTTTCTTT.

The chain has TRBV5-6 and TRBJ2-1; 9 bases are a match to TRBD2. CDR1 and CDR2 (germline): SGHDT, YYEEEE. Trimming took 5 bases from V and 2 from J; bases not matched to a gene: 8. This CDR3 spans 16 amino acids. In nucleotides, the CDR3 is TGTGCCAGCAGTTCCCTAGCGGGAAAGGCCTACAATGAGCAGTTCTTC. This translates into CASSSLAGKAYNEQFF. Variable domain in full (rest from reference TRBV5-6 and TRBJ2-1): DAGVTQSPTHLIKTRGQQVTLRCSPKSGHDTVSWYQQALGQGPQFIFQYYEEEERQRGNFPDRFSGHQFPNYSSELNVNALLLGDSALYLCASSSLAGKAYNEQFFGPGTRLTVL.

This chain joins TRBV6-6 and TRBJ2-3, with 11 bases aligning to TRBD2. The germline V gene encodes CDR1 MNHNY and CDR2 SVGAGI (reference sequence). V lost 5 bases, J lost 3 bases, and 1 base stayed unmatched. This CDR3 has 14 residues. The CDR3 loop is CASSTSGGTDTQYF. The CDR3 DNA reads TGTGCCAGCAGTACTAGCGGGGGTACAGATACGCAGTATTTT.

The chain has TRBV10-2 and TRBJ2-5; TRBD1 matches 9 bases. V lost 6 bases, J lost 2 bases, and 1 base stayed unmatched. Germline assignment: CDR1 WSHSY and CDR2 SAAADI. This CDR3 is 13 amino acids long. CDR3 nucleotides: TGCGCCAGCAGCGGACAGGGGCAAGAGACCCAGTACTTC. This translates into CASSGQGQETQYF.

In DNA, the CDR3 is TGTGCCAGCAGGGAGGGACTTCTACAAGAGACCCAGTACTTC. Translated: CASREGLLQETQYF. This chain links TRBV6-5 with TRBJ2-5; TRBD2 might be the D (6 bases). There are 14 residues in the CDR3. Germline V gene lookup returns CDR1 MNHEY and CDR2 SVGAGI. Deletions cut 6 bases from V and 2 bases from J, with 13 bases between.